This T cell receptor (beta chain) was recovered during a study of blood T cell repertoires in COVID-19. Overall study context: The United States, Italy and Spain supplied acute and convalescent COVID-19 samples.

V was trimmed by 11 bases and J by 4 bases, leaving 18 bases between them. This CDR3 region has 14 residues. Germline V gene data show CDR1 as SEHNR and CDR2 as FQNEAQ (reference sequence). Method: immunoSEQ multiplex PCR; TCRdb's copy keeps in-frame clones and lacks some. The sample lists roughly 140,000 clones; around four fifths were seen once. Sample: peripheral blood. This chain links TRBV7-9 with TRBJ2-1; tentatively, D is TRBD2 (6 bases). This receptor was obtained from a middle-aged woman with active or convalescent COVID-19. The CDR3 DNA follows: TGTGCCTGGGGGGTTGGCTCGGGGTACAATGAGCAGTTCTTC. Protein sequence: CAWGVGSGYNEQFF.